The entry below gives a single T cell receptor (beta chain) sequence along with its context. The antigen remains unidentified. Measured with immunoSEQ multiplex PCR; TCRdb has only the in-frame clones, and not every one. The table records about 120,000 clones, 65% to 85% of them present only once. This entry is derived from a study of T cell responses to AZD1222 COVID-19 vaccine. General observations from the study: CD4 TCRs covered the whole spike, strongest at regions 160-218 and 743-854. Once two AZD1222 doses were given, Spike-specific TCR breadth and depth went up.

The CDR3 sequence is 14 residues long. The J segment lost 7 bases and the V segment lost 5 bases, leaving 4 bases of the junction unmatched. The germline V gene has CDR1 LGHNT and CDR2 FRNRAP. The clonotype was recovered from an adult in good health. Material: peripheral blood, obtained on day 0 of AZD1222 vaccination. This chain uses TRBV12-5 with TRBJ2-1; 11 bases are shared with TRBD2. As DNA, the CDR3 is TGTGCTAGTGGTCACGGGACTAGCGGTAATGAGCAGTTCTTC. It codes for CASGHGTSGNEQFF.